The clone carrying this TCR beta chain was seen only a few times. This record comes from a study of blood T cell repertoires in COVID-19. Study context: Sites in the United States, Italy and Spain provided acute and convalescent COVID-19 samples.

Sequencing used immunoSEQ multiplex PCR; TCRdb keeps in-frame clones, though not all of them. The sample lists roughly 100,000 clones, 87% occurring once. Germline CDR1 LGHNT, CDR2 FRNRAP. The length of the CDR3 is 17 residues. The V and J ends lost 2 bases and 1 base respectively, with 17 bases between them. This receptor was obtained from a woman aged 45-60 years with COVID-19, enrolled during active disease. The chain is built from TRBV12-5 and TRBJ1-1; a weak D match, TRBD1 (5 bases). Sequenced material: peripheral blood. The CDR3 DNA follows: TGTGCTAGTGGTTTGACAGACAGTTGGGAGGCGAACACTGAAGCTTTCTTT. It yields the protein CASGLTDSWEANTEAFF.